Listed here is a single T cell receptor (beta chain). As yet, its antigen is unknown. The sample belongs to a study of blood T cells in healthy people across ages. Alongside a J-beta primer mix, a sample-barcoded 5' primer served in a second PCR lasting roughly 6 to 12 cycles. TCRdb passed the 5' RACE reads through MiXCR, listing each CDR3 protein once. The sample has about 290,000 distinct CDR3 sequences; around 27% are singletons. General study results and limits: Measured against age, TCR beta diversity per million T cells decreased in a roughly linear manner. Long-lived donors had more naive CD4+ cells and higher diversity than aged donors.

The CDR3 runs 14 residues. Germline CDR1 reads SGHVS; CDR2 reads FNYEAQ. Trimming cost V 1 base and J 4 bases, with 10 bases left between them. The sequence derives from a woman in her sixties or seventies in good health. Sequences were obtained from blood. The chain employs TRBV7-6 and TRBJ2-5, with D possibly being TRBD2 (6 bases). Here the CDR3 reads CASSLVAGPETQYF. CDR3 DNA sequence: TGTGCCAGCAGCTTAGTGGCGGGACCAGAGACCCAGTACTTC.